These 7 T cell receptor beta chains share one sample of origin, sequenced in a study of blood T cell repertoires in COVID-19 (TCRdb year 2020). Library generation was performed with the immunoSEQ multiplex PCR assay. In TCRdb, the immuneACCESS table is reduced to in-frame sequences with V and J assigned. These tables do not hold every clone; where another copy was compared, an unresolved V gene accounts for under half, and the others remain unexplained. The sample table holds under 400,000 clones, of which roughly 90% were seen once. The leading ten clones occupy roughly 2.9% of the sample. Material: peripheral blood. These receptors all stem from a woman under 40 with COVID-19, enrolled during active disease.

This chain links TRBV7-2 with TRBJ2-3; TRBD2 might be the D (5 bases). The CDR3 has 13 residues. Trimming cost V 7 bases and J 3 bases, with 11 bases left between them. Per germline, CDR1 SGHTA and CDR2 FQGNSA. This CDR3 is CASKASGTDTQYF. The CDR3 DNA is TGTGCCAGCAAAGCGAGCGGAACAGATACGCAGTATTTT.

CDR3 in DNA: TGCGCCAGCAGCTCAGGCAGCCGCTATGGCTACACCTTC. Its translation is CASSSGSRYGYTF. The J gene is TRBJ1-2, the V gene TRBV5-1; D is unresolved. V lost 3 bases and J 4 bases, leaving 10 bases between the germline ends. This CDR3 comprises 13 residues. Germline V gene lookup returns CDR1 SGHRS and CDR2 YFSETQ.

The chain carries TRBV3-1 (or the pseudogene TRBV3-2) and TRBJ1-2; TRBD1 aligns across 8 bases. J gave up 8 bases and V 5 bases, and 4 bases lay outside the gene matches. CDR3 size: 12 residues. Germline CDR1 LGHDT, CDR2 YNNKEL (reference sequence). The CDR3 sequence is CASSMTGAGYTF. In DNA form, the CDR3 reads TGTGCCAGCAGCATGACAGGGGCCGGCTACACCTTC.

This chain joins TRBV6-2 or TRBV6-3 and TRBJ1-2; TRBD1 agrees at 7 bases. The CDR3 extends over 16 amino acids. Per germline, CDR1 MNHEY and CDR2 SVGEGT. V lost 6 bases to trimming and J lost 4 bases; unmatched junction nucleotides: 14. CDR3 coding DNA: TGTGCCAGCAGGCCTACAGGGGTACGATTAAGCTATGGCTACACCTTC. Its translation: CASRPTGVRLSYGYTF.

This sequence joins TRBV19 and TRBJ1-1, with 8 bases fitting TRBD1. V shed 3 bases, J shed 5 bases, and the junction held 11 bases outside the gene matches. The CDR3 runs 16 residues. Per the germline V gene, CDR1 is LNHDA and CDR2 is SQIVND (reference sequence). The CDR3 protein is CASSIPPRTGRTEAFF. The CDR3 DNA follows: TGTGCCAGTAGTATCCCCCCGCGGACAGGGCGGACTGAAGCTTTCTTT.

This clone was recorded a few times. Other DNA sequences in the same sample also yield this CDR3. The chain has TRBV29-1 and TRBJ1-2; TRBD1 matches 8 bases. Germline CDR1 reads SQVTM; CDR2 reads ANQGSEA. The V and J ends lost 5 bases and 2 bases, in that order; junction bases with no gene match: 4. The CDR3 runs to 13 residues. DNA for the CDR3: TGCAGCGTTCGGGACAGGCTCAACTATGGCTACACCTTC. As protein: CSVRDRLNYGYTF.

The chain combines TRBV2 with TRBJ2-4; D is unclear. The germline gives CDR1 SNHLY, CDR2 FYNNEI. The CDR3 is 13 amino acids. Trimming removed 2 bases at V and 7 bases at J, with 9 bases between. CDR3 nucleotide sequence: TGTGCCAGCAGTGAATTTATCGGGAACATTCAGTACTTC. Its protein is CASSEFIGNIQYF.